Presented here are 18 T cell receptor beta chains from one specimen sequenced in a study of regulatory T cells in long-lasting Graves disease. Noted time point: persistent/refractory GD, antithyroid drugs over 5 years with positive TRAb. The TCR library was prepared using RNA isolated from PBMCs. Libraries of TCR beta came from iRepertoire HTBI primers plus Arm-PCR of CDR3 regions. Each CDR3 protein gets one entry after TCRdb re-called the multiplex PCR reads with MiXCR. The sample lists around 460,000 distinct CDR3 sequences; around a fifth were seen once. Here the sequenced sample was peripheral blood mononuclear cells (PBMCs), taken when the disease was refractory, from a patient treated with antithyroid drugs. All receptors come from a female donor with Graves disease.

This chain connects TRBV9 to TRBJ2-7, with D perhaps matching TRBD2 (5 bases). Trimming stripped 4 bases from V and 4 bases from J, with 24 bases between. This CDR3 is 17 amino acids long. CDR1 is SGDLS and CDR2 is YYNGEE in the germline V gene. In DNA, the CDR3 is TGTGCCAGCAGCCCAACCCTGTGGGCTAGCCAGCGGTACGAGCAGTACTTC. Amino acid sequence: CASSPTLWASQRYEQYF.

The CDR3 DNA reads as TGTGCCAGCAGCTTAGGTGCATCCGCAGATACGCAGTATTTT. Its translation is CASSLGASADTQYF. The V gene is TRBV7-8, the J gene TRBJ2-3; D gene uncertain. CDR1 is SGHVS, CDR2 FQNEAQ, per germline. Between the trimmed V and J ends, which lost 1 base and 4 bases, there was a span of 9 bases. CDR3 size: 14 residues.

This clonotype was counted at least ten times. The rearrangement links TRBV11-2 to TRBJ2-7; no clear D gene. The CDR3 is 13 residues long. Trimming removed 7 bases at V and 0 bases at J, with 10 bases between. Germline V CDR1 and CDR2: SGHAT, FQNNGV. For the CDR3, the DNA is TGTGCCAGCACCCCTACTCCCTCCTACGAGCAGTACTTC. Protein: CASTPTPSYEQYF. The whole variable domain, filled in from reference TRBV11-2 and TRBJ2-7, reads EAGVAQSPRYKIIEKRQSVAFWCNPISGHATLYWYQQILGQGPKLLIQFQNNGVVDDSQLPKDRFSAERLKGVDSTLKIQPAKLEDSAVYLCASTPTPSYEQYFGPGTRLTVT.

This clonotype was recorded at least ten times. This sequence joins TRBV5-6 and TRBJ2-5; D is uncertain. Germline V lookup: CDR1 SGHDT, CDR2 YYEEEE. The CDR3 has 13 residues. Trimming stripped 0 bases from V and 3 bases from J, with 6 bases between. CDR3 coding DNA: TGTGCCAGCAGCTTGGCGGCGGAAGAGACCCAGTACTTC. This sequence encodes CASSLAAEETQYF.

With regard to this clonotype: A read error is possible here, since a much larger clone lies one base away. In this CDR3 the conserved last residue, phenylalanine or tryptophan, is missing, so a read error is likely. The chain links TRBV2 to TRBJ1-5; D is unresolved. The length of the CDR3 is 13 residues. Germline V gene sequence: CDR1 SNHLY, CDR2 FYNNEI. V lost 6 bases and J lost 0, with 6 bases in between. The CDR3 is CASSPFSNQPQHS. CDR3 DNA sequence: TGTGCCAGCAGCCCATTTAGCAATCAGCCCCAGCATTCT.

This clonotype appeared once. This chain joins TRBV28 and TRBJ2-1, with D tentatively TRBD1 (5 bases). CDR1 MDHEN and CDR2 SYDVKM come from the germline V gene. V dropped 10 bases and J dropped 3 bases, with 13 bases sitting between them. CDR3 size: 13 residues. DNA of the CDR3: TGTGCCATCTACACAGGAAACTACAATGAGCAGTTCTTC. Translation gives CAIYTGNYNEQFF.

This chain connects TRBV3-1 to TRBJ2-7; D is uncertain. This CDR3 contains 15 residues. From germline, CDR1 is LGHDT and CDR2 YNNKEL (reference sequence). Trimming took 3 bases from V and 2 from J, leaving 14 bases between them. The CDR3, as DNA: TGTGCCAGCAGCCAGCCGTCCGGGCTCGCCTACGAGCAGTACTTC. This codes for CASSQPSGLAYEQYF.

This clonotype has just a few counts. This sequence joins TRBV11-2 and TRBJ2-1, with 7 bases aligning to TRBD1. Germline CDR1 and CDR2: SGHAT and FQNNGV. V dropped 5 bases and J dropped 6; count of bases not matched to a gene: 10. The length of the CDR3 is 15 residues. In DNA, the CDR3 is TGTGCCAGCAGCCTTTTCGGACAGGTTCTCAATGAGCAGTTCTTC. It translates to CASSLFGQVLNEQFF. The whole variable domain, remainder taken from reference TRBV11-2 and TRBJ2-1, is EAGVAQSPRYKIIEKRQSVAFWCNPISGHATLYWYQQILGQGPKLLIQFQNNGVVDDSQLPKDRFSAERLKGVDSTLKIQPAKLEDSAVYLCASSLFGQVLNEQFFGPGTRLTVL.

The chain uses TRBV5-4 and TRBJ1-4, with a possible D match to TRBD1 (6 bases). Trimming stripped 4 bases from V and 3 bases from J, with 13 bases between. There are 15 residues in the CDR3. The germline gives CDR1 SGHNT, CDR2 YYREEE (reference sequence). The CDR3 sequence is CASSPRGASNEKLFF. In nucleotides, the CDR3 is TGTGCCAGCAGCCCGAGGGGGGCTTCTAATGAAAAACTGTTTTTT.

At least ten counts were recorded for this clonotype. CDR3 in amino acids: CSVDGVSGANVLTF. The CDR3 bases are TGCAGCGTTGACGGAGTCTCTGGGGCCAACGTCCTGACTTTC. V and J are TRBV29-1 and TRBJ2-6; no definite D call. The CDR3 has 14 residues. Germline V gives CDR1 SQVTM, CDR2 ANQGSEA. The V and J ends lost 3 bases and 0 bases respectively, with 6 bases between them.

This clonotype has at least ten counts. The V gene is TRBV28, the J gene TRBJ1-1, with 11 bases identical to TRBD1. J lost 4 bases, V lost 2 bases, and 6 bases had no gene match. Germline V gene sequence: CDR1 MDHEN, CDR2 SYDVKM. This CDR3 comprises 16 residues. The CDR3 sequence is CASSLAGQGAFTEAFF. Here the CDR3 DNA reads TGTGCCAGCAGTTTAGCAGGACAGGGGGCCTTCACTGAAGCTTTCTTT.

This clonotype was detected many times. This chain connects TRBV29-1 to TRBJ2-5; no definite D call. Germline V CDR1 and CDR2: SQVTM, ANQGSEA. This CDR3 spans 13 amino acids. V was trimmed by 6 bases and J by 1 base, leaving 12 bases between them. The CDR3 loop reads CSVAQAVQETQYF. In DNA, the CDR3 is TGCAGCGTGGCTCAGGCTGTCCAAGAGACCCAGTACTTC.

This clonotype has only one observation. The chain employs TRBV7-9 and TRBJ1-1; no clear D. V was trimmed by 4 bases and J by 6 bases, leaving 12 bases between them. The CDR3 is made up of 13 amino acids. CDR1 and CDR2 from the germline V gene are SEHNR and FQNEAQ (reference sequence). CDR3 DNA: TGTGCCAGCAGCTACCGCCTGGCTGCTGAAGCTTTCTTT. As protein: CASSYRLAAEAFF.

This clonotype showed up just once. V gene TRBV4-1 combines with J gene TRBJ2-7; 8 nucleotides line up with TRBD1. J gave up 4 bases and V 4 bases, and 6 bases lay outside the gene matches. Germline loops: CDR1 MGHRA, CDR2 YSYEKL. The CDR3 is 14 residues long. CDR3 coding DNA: TGCGCCAGCAGCCCGCCTGACAGGGGATACGAGCAGTACTTC. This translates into CASSPPDRGYEQYF.

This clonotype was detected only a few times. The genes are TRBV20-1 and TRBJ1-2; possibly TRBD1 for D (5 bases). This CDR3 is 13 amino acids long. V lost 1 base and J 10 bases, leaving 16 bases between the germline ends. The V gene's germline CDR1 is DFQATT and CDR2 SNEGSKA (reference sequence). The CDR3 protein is CSARVWGTYDYTF. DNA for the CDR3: TGCAGTGCTAGAGTTTGGGGGACGTACGACTACACCTTC.

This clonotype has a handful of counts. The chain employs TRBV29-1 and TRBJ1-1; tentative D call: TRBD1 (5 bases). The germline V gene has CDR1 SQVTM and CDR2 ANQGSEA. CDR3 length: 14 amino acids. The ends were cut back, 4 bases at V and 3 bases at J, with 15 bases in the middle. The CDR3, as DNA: TGCAGCGTTGTAGAGGCCAGAGGGGACACTGAAGCTTTCTTT. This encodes CSVVEARGDTEAFF.

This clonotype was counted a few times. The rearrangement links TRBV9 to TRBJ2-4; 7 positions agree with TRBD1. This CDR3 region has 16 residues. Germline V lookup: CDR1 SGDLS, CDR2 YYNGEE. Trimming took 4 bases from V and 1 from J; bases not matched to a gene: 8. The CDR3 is CASSPQQGSAKNIQYF. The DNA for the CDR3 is TGTGCCAGCAGCCCACAACAGGGGTCCGCCAAAAACATTCAGTACTTC.

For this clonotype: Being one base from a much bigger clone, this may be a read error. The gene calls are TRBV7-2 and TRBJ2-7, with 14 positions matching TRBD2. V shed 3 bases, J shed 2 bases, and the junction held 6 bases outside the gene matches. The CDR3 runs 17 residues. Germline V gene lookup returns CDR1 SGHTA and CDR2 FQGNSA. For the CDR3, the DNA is TGTGCCAGCAGCTTGGCCGGGACTAGCGGGGGAGCCTACGAGCAGTACTTC. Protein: CASSLAGTSGGAYEQYF. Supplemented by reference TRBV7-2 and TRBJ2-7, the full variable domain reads GAGVSQSPSNKVTEKGKDVELRCDPISGHTALYWYRQSLGQGLEFLIYFQGNSAPDKSGLPSDRFSAERTGGSVSTLTIQRTQQEDSAVYLCASSLAGTSGGAYEQYFGPGTRLTVT.